A single sample gave rise to the 10 T cell receptor beta chains below, sequenced in a study of technical replicates of blood from a handful of donors. Data came from immunoSEQ multiplex PCR; TCRdb stores just in-frame clones and leaves some out. The sample yields tens of thousands of clones, roughly 90% seen once. The sequencing input was T cells isolated from PBMCs. The receptor set was obtained from a human donor in good health.

The chain carries TRBV6-5 and TRBJ1-2, with D unresolved. The CDR3 is made up of 13 amino acids. V was clipped by 0 bases and J by 4 bases, with 6 bases between them. The germline V gene has CDR1 MNHEY and CDR2 SVGAGI. CDR3 sequence: CASSYSSTYGYTF. The DNA of the CDR3 is TGTGCCAGCAGTTACTCGAGCACCTATGGCTACACCTTC.

The J gene is TRBJ2-7, the V gene TRBV4-2; 13 bases agree with TRBD2. CDR3 size: 17 residues. Trimming at V came to 3 bases and at J to 2 bases, leaving 7 bases not matched to a gene. Germline V gene sequence: CDR1 LGHNA, CDR2 YNFKEQ. This CDR3 reads CASSQGTSGTITYEQYF. CDR3 DNA sequence: TGTGCCAGCAGCCAGGGGACTAGCGGGACCATCACCTACGAGCAGTACTTC.

The chain couples TRBV4-1 to TRBJ1-5; D not certain. V gave up 0 bases and J gave up 5 bases, with 11 bases separating them. Germline values: CDR1 MGHRA, CDR2 YSYEKL. This CDR3 is 15 amino acids long. In DNA form, the CDR3 reads TGCGCCAGCAGCCAAGATATTATCGGAGATCAGCCCCAGCATTTT. Translating gives CASSQDIIGDQPQHF.

This clone was counted a single time. Here the CDR3 reads CASSLASGSIVQYF. DNA for the CDR3: TGTGCCAGCAGCTTAGCGAGCGGGAGTATAGTGCAGTACTTC. This chain links TRBV7-2 with TRBJ2-7; 8 bases fit TRBD2. The CDR3 totals 14 residues. Trimming cost V 0 bases and J 9 bases; bases outside gene matches: 7. Germline-derived CDR1 and CDR2 are SGHTA and FQGNSA.

The V and J genes are TRBV2 and TRBJ2-7, with a weak D call TRBD1 (5 bases). Germline-derived CDR1 and CDR2 are SNHLY and FYNNEI. V was cut by 4 bases and J by 7 bases, with 20 bases left in between. The CDR3 contains 15 residues. The CDR3 bases are TGTGCCAGCAGTGTCCAGGGTGGGTCACCCGGAGAGCAGTACTTC. Protein sequence: CASSVQGGSPGEQYF.

The chain couples TRBV5-1 to TRBJ2-7; possible D gene TRBD2, 6 bases. The CDR3 is made up of 15 amino acids. Germline-derived CDR1 and CDR2 are SGHRS and YFSETQ. Deletions cut 0 bases from V and 1 base from J, with 11 bases between. CDR3 residues: CASSLEQLASYEQYF. The CDR3 region has the DNA TGCGCCAGCAGCTTGGAACAGCTAGCGTCCTACGAGCAGTACTTC.

The chain combines TRBV2 with TRBJ2-4, with 7 positions matching TRBD1. In germline, CDR1 is SNHLY, CDR2 FYNNEI. The CDR3 totals 13 residues. The junction had 7 bases not matched to a gene; V was cut back by 6 bases and J by 8 bases. CDR3 in DNA: TGTGCCAGCAGGACAGGGTATTTTGACATTCAGTACTTC. It is translated as CASRTGYFDIQYF.

This sequence joins TRBV10-1 and TRBJ2-7; 7 bases fit TRBD1. Germline assignment: CDR1 WNHNN and CDR2 SYGVQD (reference sequence). V lost 6 bases and J lost 2; bases outside the gene matches: 4. The CDR3 length is 13 residues. For the CDR3, the DNA is TGCGCCAGCAGCGCCGGGACAGCCTACGAGCAGTACTTC. As protein: CASSAGTAYEQYF.

This rearrangement joins TRBV10-2 to TRBJ2-1; 7 bases align to TRBD2. The CDR3 extends over 15 amino acids. The junction had 10 bases not matched to a gene; V was cut back by 5 bases and J by 6 bases. Germline V lookup: CDR1 WSHSY, CDR2 SAAADI. This CDR3 is CASSLQGAGRNEQFF. CDR3 coding DNA: TGCGCCAGCAGTCTACAAGGAGCGGGACGCAATGAGCAGTTCTTC.

The rearrangement uses TRBV7-6 and TRBJ2-1, with a weak D call TRBD2 (5 bases). The CDR3 extends over 15 amino acids. Germline values: CDR1 SGHVS, CDR2 FNYEAQ. V was shortened by 1 base and J by 6 bases, with 13 bases between the two germline ends. The CDR3 nucleotides read TGTGCCAGCAGCTTAGGCTCGCGGGTGAGCAATGAGCAGTTCTTC. Its protein is CASSLGSRVSNEQFF.